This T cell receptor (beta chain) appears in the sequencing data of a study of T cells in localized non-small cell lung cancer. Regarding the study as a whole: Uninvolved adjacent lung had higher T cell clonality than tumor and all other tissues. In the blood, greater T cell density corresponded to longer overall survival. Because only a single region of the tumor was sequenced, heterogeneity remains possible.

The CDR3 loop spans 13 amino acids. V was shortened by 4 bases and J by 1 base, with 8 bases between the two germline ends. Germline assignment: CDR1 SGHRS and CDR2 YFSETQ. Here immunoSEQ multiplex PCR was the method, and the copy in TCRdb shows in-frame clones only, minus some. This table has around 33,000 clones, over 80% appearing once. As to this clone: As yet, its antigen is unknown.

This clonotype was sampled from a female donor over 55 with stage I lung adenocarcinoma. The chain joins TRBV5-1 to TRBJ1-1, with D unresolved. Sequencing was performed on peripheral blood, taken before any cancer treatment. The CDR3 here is CASSMPGNTEAFF. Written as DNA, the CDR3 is TGCGCCAGCAGCATGCCGGGGAACACTGAAGCTTTCTTT. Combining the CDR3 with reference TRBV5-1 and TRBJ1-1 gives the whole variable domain KAGVTQTPRYLIKTRGQQVTLSCSPISGHRSVSWYQQTPGQGLQFLFEYFSETQRNKGNFPGRFSGRQFSNSRSEMNVSTLELGDSALYLCASSMPGNTEAFFGQGTRLTVV.